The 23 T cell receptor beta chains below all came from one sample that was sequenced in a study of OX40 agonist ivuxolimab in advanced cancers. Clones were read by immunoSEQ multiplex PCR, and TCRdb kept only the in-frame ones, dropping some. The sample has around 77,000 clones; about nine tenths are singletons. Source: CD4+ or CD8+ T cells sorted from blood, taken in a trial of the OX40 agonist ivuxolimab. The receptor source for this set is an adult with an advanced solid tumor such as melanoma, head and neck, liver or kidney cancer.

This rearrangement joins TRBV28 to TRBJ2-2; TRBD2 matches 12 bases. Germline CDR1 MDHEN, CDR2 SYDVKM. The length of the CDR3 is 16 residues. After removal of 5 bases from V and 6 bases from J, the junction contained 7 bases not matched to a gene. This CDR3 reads CASSRLAGAQSGELFF. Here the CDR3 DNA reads TGTGCCAGCAGTCGACTAGCGGGAGCCCAATCCGGGGAGCTGTTTTTT.

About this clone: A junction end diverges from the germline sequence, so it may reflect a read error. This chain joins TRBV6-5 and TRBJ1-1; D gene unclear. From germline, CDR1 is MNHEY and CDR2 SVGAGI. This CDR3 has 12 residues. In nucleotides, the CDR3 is TGCGCTTGCAAGGTCGGGAACACTGAAGCTTTCTTT. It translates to CACKVGNTEAFF.

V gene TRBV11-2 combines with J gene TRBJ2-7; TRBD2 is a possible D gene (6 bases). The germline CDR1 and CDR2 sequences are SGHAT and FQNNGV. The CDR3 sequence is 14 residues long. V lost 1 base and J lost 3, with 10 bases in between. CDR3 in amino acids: CASSLGTGGYEQYF. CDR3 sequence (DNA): TGTGCCAGCAGCTTAGGGACCGGGGGCTACGAGCAGTACTTC. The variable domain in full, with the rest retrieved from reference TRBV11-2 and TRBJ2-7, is EAGVAQSPRYKIIEKRQSVAFWCNPISGHATLYWYQQILGQGPKLLIQFQNNGVVDDSQLPKDRFSAERLKGVDSTLKIQPAKLEDSAVYLCASSLGTGGYEQYFGPGTRLTVT.

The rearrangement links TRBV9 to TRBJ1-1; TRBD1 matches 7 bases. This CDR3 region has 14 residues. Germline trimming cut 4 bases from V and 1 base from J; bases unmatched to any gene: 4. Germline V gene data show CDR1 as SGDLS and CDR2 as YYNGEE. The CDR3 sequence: CASSPRGGNTEAFF. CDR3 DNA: TGTGCCAGCAGCCCCAGGGGGGGGAACACTGAAGCTTTCTTT.

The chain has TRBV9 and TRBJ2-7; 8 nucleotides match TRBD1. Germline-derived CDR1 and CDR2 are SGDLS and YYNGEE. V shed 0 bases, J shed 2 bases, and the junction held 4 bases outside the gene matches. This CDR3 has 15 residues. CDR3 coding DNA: TGTGCCAGCAGCGTAGGGGGACAGGCCCCCTACGAGCAGTACTTC. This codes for CASSVGGQAPYEQYF.

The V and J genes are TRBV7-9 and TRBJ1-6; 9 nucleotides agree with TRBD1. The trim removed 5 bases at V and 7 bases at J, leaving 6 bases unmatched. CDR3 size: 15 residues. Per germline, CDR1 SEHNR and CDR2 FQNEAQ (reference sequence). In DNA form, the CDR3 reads TGTGCCAGCAGCAAAGGGACAGGGAAGAATTCACCCCTCCACTTT. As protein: CASSKGTGKNSPLHF.

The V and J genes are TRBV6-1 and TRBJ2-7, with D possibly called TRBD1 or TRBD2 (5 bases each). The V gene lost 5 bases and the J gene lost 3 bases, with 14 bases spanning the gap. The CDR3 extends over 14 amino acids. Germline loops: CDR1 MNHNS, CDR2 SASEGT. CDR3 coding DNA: TGTGCCAGCAGTTCGGGAAGGGGTGGCTACGAGCAGTACTTC. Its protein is CASSSGRGGYEQYF.

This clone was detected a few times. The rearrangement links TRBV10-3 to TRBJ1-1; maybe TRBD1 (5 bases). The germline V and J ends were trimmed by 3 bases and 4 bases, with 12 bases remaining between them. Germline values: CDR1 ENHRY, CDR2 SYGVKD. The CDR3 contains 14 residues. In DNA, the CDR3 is TGTGCCATCAGTGACGCCGCCGGGGGCACTGAAGCTTTCTTT. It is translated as CAISDAAGGTEAFF.

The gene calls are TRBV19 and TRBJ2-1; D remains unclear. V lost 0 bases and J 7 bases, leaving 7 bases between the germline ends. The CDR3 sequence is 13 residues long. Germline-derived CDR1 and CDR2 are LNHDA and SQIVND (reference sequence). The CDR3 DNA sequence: TGTGCCAGTAGTATAGATCTGCGAAATGAGCAGTTCTTC. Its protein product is CASSIDLRNEQFF.

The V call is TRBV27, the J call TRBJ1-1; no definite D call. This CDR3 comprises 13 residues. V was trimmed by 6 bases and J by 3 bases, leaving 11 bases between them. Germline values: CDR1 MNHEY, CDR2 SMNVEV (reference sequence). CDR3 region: CASSRNTDTEAFF. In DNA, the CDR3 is TGTGCCAGCAGCCGAAATACGGACACTGAAGCTTTCTTT.

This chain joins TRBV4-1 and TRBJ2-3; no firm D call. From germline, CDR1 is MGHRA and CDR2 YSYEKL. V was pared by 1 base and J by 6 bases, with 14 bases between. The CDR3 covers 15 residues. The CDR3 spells CASSQGYPPADTQYF. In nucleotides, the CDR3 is TGCGCCAGCAGCCAAGGGTACCCACCGGCGGATACGCAGTATTTT.

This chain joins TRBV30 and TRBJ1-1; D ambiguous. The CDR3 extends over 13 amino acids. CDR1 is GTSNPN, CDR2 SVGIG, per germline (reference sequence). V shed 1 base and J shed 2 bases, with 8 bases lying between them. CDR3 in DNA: TGTGCCTGGAGTGCGACGGGAAACACTGAAGCTTTCTTT. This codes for CAWSATGNTEAFF.

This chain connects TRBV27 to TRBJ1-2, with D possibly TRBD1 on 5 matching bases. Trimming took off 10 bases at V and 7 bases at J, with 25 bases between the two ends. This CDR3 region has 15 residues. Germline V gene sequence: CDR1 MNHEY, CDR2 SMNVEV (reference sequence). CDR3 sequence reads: CATQEVGQGGLGYTF. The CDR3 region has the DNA TGTGCCACCCAGGAGGTTGGGCAGGGAGGTCTTGGCTACACCTTC.

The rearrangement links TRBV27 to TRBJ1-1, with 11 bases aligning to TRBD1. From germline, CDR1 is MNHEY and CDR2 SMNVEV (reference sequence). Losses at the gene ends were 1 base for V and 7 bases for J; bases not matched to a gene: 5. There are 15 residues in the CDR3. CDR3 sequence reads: CASSLYRTGGIEAFF. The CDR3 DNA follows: TGTGCCAGCAGTTTATATCGGACAGGGGGCATTGAAGCTTTCTTT.

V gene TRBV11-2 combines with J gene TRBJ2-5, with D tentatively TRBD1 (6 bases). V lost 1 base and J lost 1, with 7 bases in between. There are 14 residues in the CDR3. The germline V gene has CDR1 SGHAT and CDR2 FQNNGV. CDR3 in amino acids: CASSLVGGQETQYF. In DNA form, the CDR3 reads TGTGCCAGCAGCTTAGTAGGGGGCCAAGAGACCCAGTACTTC.

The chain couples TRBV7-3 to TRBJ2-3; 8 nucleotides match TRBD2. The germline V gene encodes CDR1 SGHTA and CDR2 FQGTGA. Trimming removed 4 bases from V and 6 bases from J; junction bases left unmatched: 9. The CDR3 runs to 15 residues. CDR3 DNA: TGTGCCAGCAGCTCGCCGGGAGGGGCCGGGGATACGCAGTATTTT. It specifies CASSSPGGAGDTQYF.

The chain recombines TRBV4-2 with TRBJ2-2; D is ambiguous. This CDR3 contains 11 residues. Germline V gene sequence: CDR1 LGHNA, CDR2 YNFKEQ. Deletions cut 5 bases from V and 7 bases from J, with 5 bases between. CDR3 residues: CASSSNGELFF. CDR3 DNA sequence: TGTGCCAGCAGCTCCAACGGGGAGCTGTTTTTT.

The CDR3 nucleotides read TGTGCCAGCAGTAAGGGACTCCCCGGGGAGCAGTTCTTC. Translating it yields CASSKGLPGEQFF. This chain uses TRBV6-6 with TRBJ2-1; a possible D gene is TRBD2 (6 bases). Germline CDR1 is MNHNY and CDR2 is SVGAGI (reference sequence). This CDR3 spans 13 amino acids. Trimming removed 5 bases at V and 10 bases at J, with 15 bases between.

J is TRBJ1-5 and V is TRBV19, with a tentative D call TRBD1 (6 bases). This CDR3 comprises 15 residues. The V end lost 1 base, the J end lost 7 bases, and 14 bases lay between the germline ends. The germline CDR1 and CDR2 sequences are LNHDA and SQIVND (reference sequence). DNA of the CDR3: TGTGCCAGTAGTATAGGTACCAGGGGCGGCCAGCCCCAGCATTTT. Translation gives CASSIGTRGGQPQHF.

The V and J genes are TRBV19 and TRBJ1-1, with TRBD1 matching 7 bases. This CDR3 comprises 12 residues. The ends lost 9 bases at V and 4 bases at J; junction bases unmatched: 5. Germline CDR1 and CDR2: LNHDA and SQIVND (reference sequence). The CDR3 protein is CARKGAFTEAFF. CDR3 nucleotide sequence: TGTGCCAGAAAGGGGGCGTTCACTGAAGCTTTCTTT.

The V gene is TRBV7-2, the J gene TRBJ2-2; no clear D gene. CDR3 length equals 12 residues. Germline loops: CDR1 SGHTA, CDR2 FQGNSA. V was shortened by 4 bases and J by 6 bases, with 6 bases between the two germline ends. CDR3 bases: TGTGCCAGCAGCTCGTACTCCGGGGAGCTGTTTTTT. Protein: CASSSYSGELFF.

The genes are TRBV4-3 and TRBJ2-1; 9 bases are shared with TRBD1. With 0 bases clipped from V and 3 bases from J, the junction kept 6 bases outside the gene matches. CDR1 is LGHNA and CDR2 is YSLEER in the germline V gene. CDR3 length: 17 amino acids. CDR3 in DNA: TGCGCCAGCAGCCAAGACCCCCCGGGACAGGGCTACAATGAGCAGTTCTTC. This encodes CASSQDPPGQGYNEQFF.

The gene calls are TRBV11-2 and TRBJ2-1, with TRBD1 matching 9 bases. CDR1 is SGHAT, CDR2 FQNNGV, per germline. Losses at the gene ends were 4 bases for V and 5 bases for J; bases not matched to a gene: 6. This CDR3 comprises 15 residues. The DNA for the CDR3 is TGTGCCAGCAGCTCGGGACAGGGAACGGACAATGAGCAGTTCTTC. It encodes CASSSGQGTDNEQFF.